This T cell receptor (beta chain) was sequenced for a study of blood T cell repertoires in COVID-19. The CDR3 totals 17 residues. As processed by the authors: Using reference gene primer amplification, nucleated cell counts were estimated. Produced via immunoSEQ multiplex PCR; TCRdb's table is partial and in-frame only. Clone size and the V and J calls come from that table; the DNA yielded D and trimming. The table lists over 250,000 clones, about nine tenths of them singletons, with about 2.2% in the top ten. The specimen sequenced was peripheral blood. The chain has TRBV21-1 and TRBJ2-1; TRBD1, the table's D call, lacks a check against the DNA. TRBV21-1 is a listed pseudogene. The source is a woman in her 30s with COVID-19, enrolled during active disease. This chain's CDR3 is CASSYFPPGQAYNEQFF. The CDR3 DNA is TGTGCCAGCAGCTACTTTCCGCCGGGACAGGCTTACAATGAGCAGTTCTTC.